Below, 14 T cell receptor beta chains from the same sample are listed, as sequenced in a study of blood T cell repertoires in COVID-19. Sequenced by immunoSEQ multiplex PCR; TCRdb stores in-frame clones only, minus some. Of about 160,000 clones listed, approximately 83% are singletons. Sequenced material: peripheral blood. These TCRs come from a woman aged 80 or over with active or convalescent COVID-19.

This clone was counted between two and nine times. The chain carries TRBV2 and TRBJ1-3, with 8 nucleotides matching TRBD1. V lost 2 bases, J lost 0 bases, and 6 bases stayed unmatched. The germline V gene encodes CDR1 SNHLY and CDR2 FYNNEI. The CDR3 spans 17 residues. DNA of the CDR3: TGTGCCAGCAGTGAAAGGGACAGGAAGATCTCTGGAAACACCATATATTTT. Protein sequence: CASSERDRKISGNTIYF.

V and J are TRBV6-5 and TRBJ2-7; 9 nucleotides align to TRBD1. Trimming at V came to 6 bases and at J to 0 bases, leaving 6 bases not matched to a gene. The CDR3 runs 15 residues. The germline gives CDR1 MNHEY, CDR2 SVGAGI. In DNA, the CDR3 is TGTGCCAGCAGGTCCGGGACAGGGAGCTCCTACGAGCAGTACTTC. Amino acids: CASRSGTGSSYEQYF.

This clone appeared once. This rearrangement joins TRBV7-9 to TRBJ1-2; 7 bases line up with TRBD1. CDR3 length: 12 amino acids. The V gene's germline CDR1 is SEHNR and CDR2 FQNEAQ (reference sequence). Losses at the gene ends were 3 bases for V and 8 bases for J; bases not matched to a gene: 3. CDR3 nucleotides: TGTGCCAGCAGCTTCGCGACAGGGGGCTACACCTTC. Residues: CASSFATGGYTF. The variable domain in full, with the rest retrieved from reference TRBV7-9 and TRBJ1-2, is DTGVSQNPRHKITKRGQNVTFRCDPISEHNRLYWYRQTLGQGPEFLTYFQNEAQLEKSRLLSDRFSAERPKGSFSTLEIQRTEQGDSAMYLCASSFATGGYTFGSGTRLTVV.

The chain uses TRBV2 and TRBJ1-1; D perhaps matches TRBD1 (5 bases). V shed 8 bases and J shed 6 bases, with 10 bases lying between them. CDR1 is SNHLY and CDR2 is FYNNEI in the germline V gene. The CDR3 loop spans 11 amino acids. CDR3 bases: TGTGCCAGCGACGCAGGGCCTGAAGCTTTCTTT. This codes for CASDAGPEAFF.

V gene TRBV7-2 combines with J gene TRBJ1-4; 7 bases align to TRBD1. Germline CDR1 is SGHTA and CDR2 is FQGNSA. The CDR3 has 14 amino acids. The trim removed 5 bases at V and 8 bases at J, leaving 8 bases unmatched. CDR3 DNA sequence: TGTGCCAGCAGCCCTGACAGGGTTGGCGAAAAACTGTTTTTT. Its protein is CASSPDRVGEKLFF.

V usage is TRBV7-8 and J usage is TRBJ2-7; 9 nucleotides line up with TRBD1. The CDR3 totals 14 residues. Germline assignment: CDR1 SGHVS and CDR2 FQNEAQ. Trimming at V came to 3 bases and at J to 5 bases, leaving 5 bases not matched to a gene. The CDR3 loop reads CASSFGQGQDEQYF. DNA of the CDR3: TGTGCCAGCAGCTTCGGACAGGGGCAGGACGAGCAGTACTTC.

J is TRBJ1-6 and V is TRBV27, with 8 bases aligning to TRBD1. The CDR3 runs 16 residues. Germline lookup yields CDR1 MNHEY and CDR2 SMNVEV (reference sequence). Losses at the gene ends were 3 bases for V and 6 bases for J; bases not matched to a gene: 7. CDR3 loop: CASSLQGASVNSPLHF. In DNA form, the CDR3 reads TGTGCCAGCAGTTTGCAGGGGGCAAGCGTTAATTCACCCCTCCACTTT.

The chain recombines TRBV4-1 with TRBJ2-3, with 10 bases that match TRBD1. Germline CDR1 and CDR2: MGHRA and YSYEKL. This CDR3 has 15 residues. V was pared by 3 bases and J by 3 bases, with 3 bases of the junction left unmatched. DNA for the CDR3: TGCGCCAGCAGCCACCCGGGACAGGGGACAGATACGCAGTATTTT. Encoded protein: CASSHPGQGTDTQYF.

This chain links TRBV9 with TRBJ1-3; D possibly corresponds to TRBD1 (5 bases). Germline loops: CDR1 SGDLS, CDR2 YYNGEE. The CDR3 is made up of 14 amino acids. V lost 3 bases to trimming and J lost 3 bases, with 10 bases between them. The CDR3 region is CASSDTGFGNTIYF. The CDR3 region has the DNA TGTGCCAGCAGCGACACAGGCTTTGGAAACACCATATATTTT.

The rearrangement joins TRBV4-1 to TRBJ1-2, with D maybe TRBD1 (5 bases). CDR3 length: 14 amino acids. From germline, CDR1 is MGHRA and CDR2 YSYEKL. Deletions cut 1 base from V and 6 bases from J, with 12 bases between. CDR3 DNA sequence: TGCGCCAGCAGCCAAGTGGGGGGAACAGATGGCTACACCTTC. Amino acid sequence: CASSQVGGTDGYTF.

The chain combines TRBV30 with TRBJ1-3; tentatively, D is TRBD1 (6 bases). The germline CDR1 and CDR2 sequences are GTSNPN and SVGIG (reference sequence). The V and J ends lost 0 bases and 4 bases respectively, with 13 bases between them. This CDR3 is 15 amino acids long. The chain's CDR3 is CAWSVRKGGGNTIYF. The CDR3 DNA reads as TGTGCCTGGAGTGTACGTAAAGGGGGAGGAAACACCATATATTTT.

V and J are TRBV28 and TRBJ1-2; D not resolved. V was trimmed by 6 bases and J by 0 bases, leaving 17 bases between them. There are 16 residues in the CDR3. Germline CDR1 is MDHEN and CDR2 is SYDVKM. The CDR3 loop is CASRVQTAGTNYGYTF. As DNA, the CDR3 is TGTGCCAGCAGAGTTCAGACCGCGGGGACTAACTATGGCTACACCTTC.

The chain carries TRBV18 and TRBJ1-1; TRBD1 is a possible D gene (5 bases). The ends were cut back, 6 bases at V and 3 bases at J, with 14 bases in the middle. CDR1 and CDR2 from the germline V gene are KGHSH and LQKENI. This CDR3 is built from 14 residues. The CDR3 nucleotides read TGTGCCAGCTCCCGGGGGGTCGGTGACACTGAAGCTTTCTTT. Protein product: CASSRGVGDTEAFF.

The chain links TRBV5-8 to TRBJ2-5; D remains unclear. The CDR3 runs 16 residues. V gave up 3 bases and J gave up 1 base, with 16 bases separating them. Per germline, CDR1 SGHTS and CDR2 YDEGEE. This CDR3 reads CASSSGPQTGQETQYF. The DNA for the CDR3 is TGTGCCAGCAGCTCCGGTCCTCAAACCGGCCAAGAGACCCAGTACTTC.